The T cell receptor beta chain described here comes from a study of cytomegalovirus exposure and HLA in healthy donors (TCRdb year 2017). Describing the broader study: An earlier analysis of approximately 640 of the donors reported 250 to 350 Gb of sequence data and roughly 100 million unique TCR beta sequences from some 180 million T cells. An early release that covered about 600 HLA-typed donors contained approximately 290 gigabases of sequencing data and 70 million to 100 million unique TCR sequences. Of the 300 to 450 genotyped donors, approximately 80% were placed in the genetic ancestry cluster associated with self-reported Caucasian donors. The study was designed to test whether signatures of past pathogen exposure could be identified by cataloging public T cell receptors. The study used immunosequencing to profile the T cell repertoires of 600 to 850 subjects and linked those repertoires to cytomegalovirus serostatus. In addition to the first cohort of about 650 subjects, a separate validation cohort of 120 different subjects was used. The study combined high-throughput TCR immunosequencing, statistical association of individual TCRs with disease status, and machine learning to predict cytomegalovirus infection status. To study patterns of TCR occurrence, a later analysis re-analyzed previously published TCR beta repertoires from around 700 donors and added high-resolution HLA genotyping. In the later analysis, no new phenotypic data were used to find candidate immune exposures; instead, reliance was placed on TCR beta sequences and their occurrence across donors. An earlier analysis of 587 of the donors applied high-throughput TCR beta sequencing to assess whether each TCR beta V gene segment acted as functional or pseudogenic. Donor age, sex, ethnicity and CMV serostatus were compiled together with the repertoire data. Genome-wide SNP genotypes for about 60% of the 666 donors were used in a later genetic analysis, which treated that subset as a discovery cohort. Every discovery cohort repertoire had been produced on one sequencing platform. Class I and class II HLA loci were covered by the typing at four-digit resolution. The number of donors typed differed by locus, with about 629-640 for A, B, C, DRB1 and DQB1, roughly 520 for DQA1, over 600 for DPA1, and some 440 for DPB1. Several DR-DQ haplotypes were treated as single units for association and clustering because of strong linkage in the cohort. On average, roughly 240,000 unique TCR beta nucleotide sequences were sequenced per donor among 300 to 500 genotyped donors of the cohort, with about 17% of those sequences being non-productive. Results and caveats for the whole study, not just this receptor: Presence/absence analyses assumed roughly uniform sequencing depth across donors, an assumption that may not hold. A later analysis reported that several top co-occurrence clusters appeared linked to parvovirus B19, influenza, CMV and Epstein-Barr virus. In a later analysis, 16,951 TCR beta sequences were associated with specific HLA alleles at a false discovery rate of 0.05. The study listed 150 to 200 TCR beta chains as associated with cytomegalovirus. A further reported finding was that TCR beta sequences accurately predicted the HLA-A and HLA-B alleles for most subjects in the first cohort. According to a later analysis, most CMV-associated TCR beta chains appeared to be HLA-restricted, and the HLA associations seemed to be driven largely by CMV exposure. For the cohort, immune exposure information was limited to CMV serostatus. Because HLA typing was missing for some donors at each locus, association tests included only the typed subset. In a later analysis, HLA-associated TCR beta chains were found to be more clonally expanded and to have lower generation probabilities than equally common non-associated chains. The classifier was reported to diagnose cytomegalovirus status with high specificity and sensitivity in both the original and validation cohorts. Linkage disequilibrium might explain the correlated functional status among segregating V segments, but an unknown experimental factor could not be ruled out. In an earlier analysis of 587 of the donors, most TCR beta V segments were observed in productive rearrangements about 87% or about 30% of the time, broadly matching IMGT annotations. The 87-base-pair reads could not distinguish some IMGT-functional V segments, including TRBV6-2 and TRBV6-3, so those segments were excluded. Approximately 16 rarely observed V segments, including chromosome 9 orphons, were excluded from the earlier analysis of several hundred of the donors because counts were too low. Assigning TCR associations to individual alleles was difficult when HLA alleles, especially DR and DQ, strongly co-occurred. Compared with the approximately 720-donor mean, donors in an Asian-associated ancestry cluster had fewer N-insertions in productive TCRs, according to a later genetic analysis. In a later analysis, the rate of TCR association differed among HLA loci, with DRB1 alleles having the most associated TCRs and HLA-C alleles having the fewest. An association between a missense DCLRE1C variant and V-gene and J-gene trimming of TCR beta chains was found in a later genetic analysis and replicated in an independent cohort. Across donors, most TCR sequences were observed very rarely, whereas some public TCRs were present in many individuals. According to the authors, the approach could potentially be generalized to other disease states and immunological phenotypes. A few of the identified cytomegalovirus-associated TCR beta chains were confirmed in vitro to be specific for cytomegalovirus antigens. The cohort was sequenced for TCR beta chains only, and without alpha or paired-chain data the features that could be detected were limited. A group of highly shared sequence variants was considered likely to be a technical artifact of the sequencing pipeline.

The cysteine opens and the phenylalanine closes a CDR3 of 15 amino acids. Only CDR3 DNA remains: 45 bases, in frame from the first base. The germline V gene (reference sequence) yields LNHDA for CDR1 and SQIVND for CDR2. Germline trimming amounts to 5 bases on V and 7 bases on J, with 9 as the count of junction bases outside the gene matches. Library preparation used the immunoSEQ multiplex PCR assay. For the multiplex PCR, a mixture combining 60 forward primers for TCR Vbeta segments and 13 reverse primers for TCR Jbeta segments was used. A multiplex PCR assay on genomic DNA amplified the CDR3 region of rearranged TCR beta genes. The amplified TCR beta libraries were sequenced on the Illumina HiSeq System as 87-base-pair reads. From the authors' description of their analysis: Across the 500 to 850 repertoires, a later analysis counted around 80 million unique TCR beta chains, roughly 11 million of which were shared by at least two donors. Raw reads were error-corrected and collapsed into unique sequences with a nearest-neighbor algorithm that merged closely related sequences to remove PCR and sequencing errors. Alignment of CDR3 sequences to IMGT reference sequences was used to assign V, D and J gene segments. For a sequence to be retained, at least a six-nucleotide match to both a V gene segment and a J gene segment was required. A rearrangement counted as productive if the CDR3 had no stop codons and remained in frame with V and J, and every other rearrangement counted as non-productive. Following IMGT convention, CDR3 was defined as the stretch from the second conserved V-encoded cysteine up to the conserved J-encoded phenylalanine. The earlier analysis of 500 to 750 of the donors excluded any sequence lacking an unambiguous match to a single V gene segment. An earlier analysis of a few hundred of the donors called V segments functional above 56.7% productive rearrangements and segregating when the between-donor standard deviation exceeded 5%. To diagnose cytomegalovirus status from the catalog of TCR beta chain sequences, a statistical classification framework was built. A later analysis assigned V and J genes by comparing TCR nucleotide sequences with IMGT/GENE-DB human TR gene sequences. Using the TCRdist pipeline, a later analysis assigned CDR3 sequences along with most-parsimonious VDJ recombination scenarios. In a later analysis, each TCR beta chain was defined by its CDR3 amino acid sequence together with its V-gene family, and reads lacking a unique V-gene family were excluded. A later analysis removed 500 to 600 highly shared, low-generation-probability nucleotide sequences to deal with suspected cross-contamination and a sequencing artifact. In a later analysis, a clonal expansion index was calculated for each public chain from normalized within-repertoire ranks of inferred template counts. In a later analysis, generation probabilities were computed with a VDJ recombination model fitted to out-of-frame rearrangements, and the resulting probabilities were checked against IGoR. In a later analysis, TCR-TCR, TCR-HLA and TCR-CMV co-occurrence was scored with hypergeometric tests, and a repertoire-size bias correction was applied to TCR pairs. False discovery rates were estimated in a later analysis by permuting HLA or CMV assignments 20 times. In a later analysis, co-occurring TCRs were grouped using DBSCAN, and TCRdist sequence similarity was added for clustering within HLA-allele-positive subsets. For co-occurrence clustering, repertoires with fewer than 30,000 or more than 120,000 public chains were excluded, along with about five repertoires with anomalous nucleotide sharing. TCRdb retrieved this table from immuneACCESS and kept in-frame rearrangements only. Not all clones are present; in checked studies, unresolved V genes account for under half, and no reason is known for the remainder. That table gives V, J and clone size, and the DNA gave D and trimming. This sample is represented by 150,000 or so clones; about two thirds of them were singletons. Clones ranked in the top ten supply roughly 2.5% of the sample.

Details on this clone: What antigen it recognizes has not been identified. No base-level quality is on record; no much larger clone is a single base apart.

The cohort consisted of hundreds of healthy bone marrow donors. At the time of sampling, every cohort member was nominally healthy, though immune exposures that went unrecorded were likely present. Of the approximately 670 cohort members, around 310 had a positive CMV serostatus and 350 to 450 had a negative one, while no CMV serostatus was recorded for the donor. A peripheral blood sample was provided by each donor, and peripheral blood mononuclear cells were used for TCR beta sequencing. Genomic DNA was extracted from the blood cell samples with the Qiagen DNeasy Blood Extraction Kit. This TCR came from a human donor in good health. The sample taken for sequencing was PBMCs. Recombination joined TRBV19 with TRBJ1-5; 9 bases in the junction line up with TRBD1. This receptor has the CDR3 CASSVGQGLEQPQHF. DNA sequence: TGTGCCAGTAGTGTTGGACAGGGGCTAGAACAGCCCCAGCATTTT. Beyond the CDR3, the reference TRBV19 and TRBJ1-5 genes provide the residues; the full variable domain reads: DGGITQSPKYLFRKEGQNVTLSCEQNLNHDAMYWYRQDPGQGLRLIYYSQIVNDFQKGDIAEGYSVSREKKESFPLTVTSAQKNPTAFYLCASSVGQGLEQPQHFGDGTRLSIL.